This TCR beta chain was found in a study of T cell responses to AZD1222 COVID-19 vaccine. Between the trimmed V and J ends, which lost 1 base and 9 bases, there was a span of 13 bases. CDR3 length equals 15 residues. Looked up from germline, CDR1 is LGHNA and CDR2 is YNFKEQ. The assay was immunoSEQ multiplex PCR, and TCRdb's table has in-frame clones only and misses some. The profile covers 110,000 to 150,000 clones, with about 92% appearing a single time and approximately 9% taken by the ten largest. The TCR was taken from an adult in good health. Source: peripheral blood, taken on day 0 of AZD1222 vaccination. V usage is TRBV4-2 and J usage is TRBJ1-6; D gene unclear. The CDR3 is CASSQVVDNPSPLHF. Here the CDR3 DNA reads TGTGCCAGCAGCCAAGTCGTGGATAATCCTTCACCCCTCCACTTT.